This T cell receptor (beta chain) emerged from a study of patients with pleural tuberculosis. In this sample, this clonotype turned up many times. TCRdb reanalysed the reads using MiXCR and keeps one entry per CDR3 protein. The profile shows tens of thousands of distinct CDR3 sequences, approximately 7.9% of them singletons. J gave up 4 bases and V 10 bases, and 8 bases lay outside the gene matches. This CDR3 spans 15 amino acids. Germline-derived CDR1 and CDR2 are MDHEN and SYDVKM. The V call is TRBV28, the J call TRBJ1-4, with 11 nucleotides matching TRBD1. The TCR sequence derives from a human donor with pleural tuberculosis. The CDR3, as DNA: TGTGCCACCGGACAGGGGGCAGGGGTTAATGAAAAACTGTTTTTT. Its translation is CATGQGAGVNEKLFF.